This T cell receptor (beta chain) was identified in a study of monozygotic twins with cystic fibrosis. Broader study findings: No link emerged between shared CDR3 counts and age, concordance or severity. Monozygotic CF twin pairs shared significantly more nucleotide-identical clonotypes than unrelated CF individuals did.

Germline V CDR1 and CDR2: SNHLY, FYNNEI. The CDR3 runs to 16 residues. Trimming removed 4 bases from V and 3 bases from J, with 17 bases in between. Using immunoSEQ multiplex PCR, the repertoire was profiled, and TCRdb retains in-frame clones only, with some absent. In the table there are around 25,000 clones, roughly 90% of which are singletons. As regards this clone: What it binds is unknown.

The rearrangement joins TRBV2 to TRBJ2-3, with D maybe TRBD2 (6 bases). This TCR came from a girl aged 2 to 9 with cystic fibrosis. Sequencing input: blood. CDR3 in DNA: TGTGCCAGCAGTGCTTGGCAGGTGGGGACTACAGATACGCAGTATTTT. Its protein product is CASSAWQVGTTDTQYF.